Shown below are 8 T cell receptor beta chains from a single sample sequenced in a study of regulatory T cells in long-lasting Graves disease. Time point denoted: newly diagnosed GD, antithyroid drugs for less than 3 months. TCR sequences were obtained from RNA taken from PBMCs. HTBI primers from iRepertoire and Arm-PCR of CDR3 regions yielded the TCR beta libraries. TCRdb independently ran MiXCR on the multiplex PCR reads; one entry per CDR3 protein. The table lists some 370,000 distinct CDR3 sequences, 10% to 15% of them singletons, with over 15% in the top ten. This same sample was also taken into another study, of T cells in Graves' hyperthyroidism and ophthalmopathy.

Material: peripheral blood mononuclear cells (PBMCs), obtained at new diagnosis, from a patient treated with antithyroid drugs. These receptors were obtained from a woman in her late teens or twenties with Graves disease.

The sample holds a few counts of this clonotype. CDR3 DNA: TGTGCCAGCAGGGGGACATCTGGAAACACCATATATTTT. It yields the protein CASRGTSGNTIYF. The chain is built from TRBV6-1 and TRBJ1-3, with D perhaps matching TRBD1 (6 bases). Looked up from germline, CDR1 is MNHNS and CDR2 is SASEGT. The CDR3 covers 13 residues. The V and J ends lost 6 bases and 1 base respectively, with 7 bases between them.

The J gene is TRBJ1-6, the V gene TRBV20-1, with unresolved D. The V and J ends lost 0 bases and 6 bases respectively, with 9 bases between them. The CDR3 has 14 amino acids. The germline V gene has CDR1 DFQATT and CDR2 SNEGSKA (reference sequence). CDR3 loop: CSARDGFSNSPLHF. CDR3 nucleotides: TGCAGTGCTAGAGACGGCTTCTCTAATTCACCCCTCCACTTT.

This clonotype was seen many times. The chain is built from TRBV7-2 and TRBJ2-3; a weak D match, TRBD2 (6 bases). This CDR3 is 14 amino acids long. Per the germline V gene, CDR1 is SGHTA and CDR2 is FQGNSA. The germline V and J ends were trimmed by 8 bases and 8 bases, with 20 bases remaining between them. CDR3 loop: CASGLGGDLSTQYF. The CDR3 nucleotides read TGTGCCAGCGGCCTAGGCGGGGATCTCAGTACGCAGTATTTT.

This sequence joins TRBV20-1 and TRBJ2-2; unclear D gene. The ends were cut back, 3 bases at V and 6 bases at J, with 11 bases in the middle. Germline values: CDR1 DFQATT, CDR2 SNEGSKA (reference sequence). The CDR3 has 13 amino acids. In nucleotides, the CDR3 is TGCAGTGCTAGGCTTGGGGAACCCGGGGAGCTGTTTTTT. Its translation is CSARLGEPGELFF.

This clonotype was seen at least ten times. The CDR3 region is CSARSMNYEQYF. CDR3 in DNA: TGCAGTGCTAGATCTATGAACTACGAGCAGTACTTC. The chain couples TRBV20-1 to TRBJ2-7; D ambiguous. This CDR3 is built from 12 residues. V gave up 2 bases and J gave up 3 bases, with 8 bases separating them. CDR1 and CDR2 (germline): DFQATT, SNEGSKA (reference sequence).

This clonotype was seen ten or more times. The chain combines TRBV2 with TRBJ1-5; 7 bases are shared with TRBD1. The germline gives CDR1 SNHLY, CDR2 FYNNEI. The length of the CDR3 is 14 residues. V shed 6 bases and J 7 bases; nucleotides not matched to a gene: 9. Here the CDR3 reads CASSTTGVSQPQHF. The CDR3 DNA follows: TGTGCCAGCAGCACTACAGGGGTAAGCCAGCCCCAGCATTTT.

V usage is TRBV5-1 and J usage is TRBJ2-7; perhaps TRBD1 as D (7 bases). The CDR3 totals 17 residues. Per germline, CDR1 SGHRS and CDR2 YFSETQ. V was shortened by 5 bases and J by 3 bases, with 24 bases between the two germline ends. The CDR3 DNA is TGCGCCAGCAGTCCGCTACCCGGCGGAGGGGGCGACTACGAGCAGTACTTC. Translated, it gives CASSPLPGGGGDYEQYF.

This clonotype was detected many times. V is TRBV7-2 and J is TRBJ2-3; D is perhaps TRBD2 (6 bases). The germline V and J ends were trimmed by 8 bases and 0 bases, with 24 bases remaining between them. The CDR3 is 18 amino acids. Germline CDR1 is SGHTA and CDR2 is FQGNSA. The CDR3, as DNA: TGTGCCAGCGCGCCTCGCGCGAGCGGGTCTCGTAGCACAGATACGCAGTATTTT. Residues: CASAPRASGSRSTDTQYF.